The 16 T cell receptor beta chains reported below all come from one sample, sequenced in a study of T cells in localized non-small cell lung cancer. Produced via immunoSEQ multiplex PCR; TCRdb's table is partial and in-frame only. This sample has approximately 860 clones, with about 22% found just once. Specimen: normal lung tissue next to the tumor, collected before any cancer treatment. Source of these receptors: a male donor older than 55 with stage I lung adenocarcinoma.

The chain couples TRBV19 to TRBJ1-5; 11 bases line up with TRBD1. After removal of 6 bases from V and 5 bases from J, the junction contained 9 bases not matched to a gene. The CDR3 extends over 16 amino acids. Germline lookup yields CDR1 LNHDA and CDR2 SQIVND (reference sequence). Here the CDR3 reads CASSRAGQGADQPQHF. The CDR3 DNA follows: TGTGCCAGTAGCCGAGCCGGACAGGGGGCAGATCAGCCCCAGCATTTT. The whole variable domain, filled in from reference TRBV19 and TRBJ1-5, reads DGGITQSPKYLFRKEGQNVTLSCEQNLNHDAMYWYRQDPGQGLRLIYYSQIVNDFQKGDIAEGYSVSREKKESFPLTVTSAQKNPTAFYLCASSRAGQGADQPQHFGDGTRLSIL.

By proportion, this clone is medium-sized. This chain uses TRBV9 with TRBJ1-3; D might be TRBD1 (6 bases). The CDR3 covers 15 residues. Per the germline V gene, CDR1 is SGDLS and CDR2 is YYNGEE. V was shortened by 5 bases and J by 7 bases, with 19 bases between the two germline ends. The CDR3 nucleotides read TGTGCCAGCAGTGAACGACAGGCATTATGGAACACCATATATTTT. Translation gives CASSERQALWNTIYF.

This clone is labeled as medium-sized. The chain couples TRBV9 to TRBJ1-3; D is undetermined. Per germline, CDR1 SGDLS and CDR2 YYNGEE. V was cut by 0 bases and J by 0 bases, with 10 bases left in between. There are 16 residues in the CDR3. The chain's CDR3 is CASSVDDLSSGNTIYF. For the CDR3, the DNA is TGTGCCAGCAGCGTAGACGACCTGAGCTCTGGAAACACCATATATTTT. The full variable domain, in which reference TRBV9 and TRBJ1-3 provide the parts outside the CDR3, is DSGVTQTPKHLITATGQRVTLRCSPRSGDLSVYWYQQSLDQGLQFLIQYYNGEERAKGNILERFSAQQFPDLHSELNLSSLELGDSALYFCASSVDDLSSGNTIYFGEGSWLTVV.

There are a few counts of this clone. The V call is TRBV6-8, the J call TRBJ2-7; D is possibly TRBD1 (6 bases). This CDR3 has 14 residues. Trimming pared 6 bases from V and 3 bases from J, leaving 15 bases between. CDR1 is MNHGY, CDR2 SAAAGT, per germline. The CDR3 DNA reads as TGTGCCAGCAGCATCAGGGGTCCTCTCTACGAGCAGTACTTC. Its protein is CASSIRGPLYEQYF.

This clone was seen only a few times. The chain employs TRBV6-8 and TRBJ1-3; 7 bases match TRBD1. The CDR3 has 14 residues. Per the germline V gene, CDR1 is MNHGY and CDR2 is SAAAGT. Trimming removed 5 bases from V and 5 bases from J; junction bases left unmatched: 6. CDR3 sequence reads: CASSAGTVRNTIYF. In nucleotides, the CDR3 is TGTGCCAGCAGTGCCGGGACAGTTAGAAACACCATATATTTT.

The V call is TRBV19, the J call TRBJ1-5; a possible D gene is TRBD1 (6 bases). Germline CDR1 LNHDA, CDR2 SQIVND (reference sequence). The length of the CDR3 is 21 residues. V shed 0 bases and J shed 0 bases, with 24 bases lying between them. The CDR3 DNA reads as TGTGCCAGTAGTATAGATCTCGAGACAGGAAGGGTGGATTATAGCAATCAGCCCCAGCATTTT. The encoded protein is CASSIDLETGRVDYSNQPQHF.

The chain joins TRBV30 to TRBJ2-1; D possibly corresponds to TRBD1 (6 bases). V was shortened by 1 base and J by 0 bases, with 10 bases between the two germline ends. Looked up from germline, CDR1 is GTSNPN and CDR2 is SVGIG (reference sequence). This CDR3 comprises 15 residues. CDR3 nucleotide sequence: TGTGCCTGGAGTGCCGGACAGAGCTCCTACAATGAGCAGTTCTTC. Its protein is CAWSAGQSSYNEQFF.

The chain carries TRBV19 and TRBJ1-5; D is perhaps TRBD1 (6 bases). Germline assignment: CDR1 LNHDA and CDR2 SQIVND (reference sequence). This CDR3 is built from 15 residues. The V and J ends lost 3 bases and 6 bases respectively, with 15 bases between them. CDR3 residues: CASSIGQPGSQPQHF. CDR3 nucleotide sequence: TGTGCCAGTAGTATCGGACAGCCCGGAAGTCAGCCCCAGCATTTT.

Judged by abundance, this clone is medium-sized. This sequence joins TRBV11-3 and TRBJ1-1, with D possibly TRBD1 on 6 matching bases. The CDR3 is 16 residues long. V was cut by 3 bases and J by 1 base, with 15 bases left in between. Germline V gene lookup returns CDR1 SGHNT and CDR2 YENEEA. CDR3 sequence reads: CASSLGWDTANTEAFF. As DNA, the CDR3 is TGTGCCAGCAGCTTGGGCTGGGACACCGCGAACACTGAAGCTTTCTTT.

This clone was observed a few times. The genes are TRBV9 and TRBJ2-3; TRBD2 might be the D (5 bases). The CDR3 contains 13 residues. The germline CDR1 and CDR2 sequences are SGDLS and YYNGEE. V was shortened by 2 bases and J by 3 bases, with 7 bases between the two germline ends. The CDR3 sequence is CASSVDWTDTQYF. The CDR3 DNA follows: TGTGCCAGCAGCGTGGACTGGACAGATACGCAGTATTTT.

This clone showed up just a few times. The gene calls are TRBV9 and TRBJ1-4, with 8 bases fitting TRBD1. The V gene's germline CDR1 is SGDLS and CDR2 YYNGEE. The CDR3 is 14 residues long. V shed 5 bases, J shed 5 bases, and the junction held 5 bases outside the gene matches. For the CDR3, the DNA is TGTGCCAGCAGAGCGGACAGGGTCAATGAAAAACTGTTTTTT. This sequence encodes CASRADRVNEKLFF.

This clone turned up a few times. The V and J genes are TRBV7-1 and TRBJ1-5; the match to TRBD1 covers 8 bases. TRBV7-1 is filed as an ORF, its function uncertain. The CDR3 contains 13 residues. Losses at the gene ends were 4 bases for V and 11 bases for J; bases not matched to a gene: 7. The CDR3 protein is CASSLDRGDSQHF. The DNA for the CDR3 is TGTGCCAGCAGCTTAGACAGGGGAGATTCCCAGCATTTT.

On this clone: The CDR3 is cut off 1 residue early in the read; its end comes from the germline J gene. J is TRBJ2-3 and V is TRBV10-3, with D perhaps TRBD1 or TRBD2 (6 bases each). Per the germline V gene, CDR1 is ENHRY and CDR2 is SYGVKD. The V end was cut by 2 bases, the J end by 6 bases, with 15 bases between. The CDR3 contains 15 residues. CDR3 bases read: TGTGCCATCAGTGAGGGGGGGCAGGGTGACGATACGCAGTAT. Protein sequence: CAISEGGQGDDTQY. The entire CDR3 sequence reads CAISEGGQGDDTQYF.

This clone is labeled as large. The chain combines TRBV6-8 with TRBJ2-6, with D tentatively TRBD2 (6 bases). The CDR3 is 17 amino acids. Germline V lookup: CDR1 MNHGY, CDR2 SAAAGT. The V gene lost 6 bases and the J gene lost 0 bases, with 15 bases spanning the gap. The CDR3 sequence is CASRPGEAYSGANVLTF. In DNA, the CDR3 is TGTGCCAGCAGACCTGGGGAGGCCTACTCTGGGGCCAACGTCCTGACTTTC.

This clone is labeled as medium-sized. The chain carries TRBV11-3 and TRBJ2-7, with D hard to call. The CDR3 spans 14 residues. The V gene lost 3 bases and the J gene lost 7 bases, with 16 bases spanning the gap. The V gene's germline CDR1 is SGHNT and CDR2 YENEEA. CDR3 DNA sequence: TGTGCCAGCAGCTTGGCCCTCGGGCCTGAGGAGCAGTACTTC. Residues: CASSLALGPEEQYF.

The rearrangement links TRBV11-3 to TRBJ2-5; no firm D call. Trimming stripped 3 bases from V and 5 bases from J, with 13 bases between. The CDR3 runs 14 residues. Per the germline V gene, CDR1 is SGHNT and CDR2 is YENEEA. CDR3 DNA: TGTGCCAGCAGCTTCTGGACCCGCGCGGAGACCCAGTACTTC. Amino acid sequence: CASSFWTRAETQYF.